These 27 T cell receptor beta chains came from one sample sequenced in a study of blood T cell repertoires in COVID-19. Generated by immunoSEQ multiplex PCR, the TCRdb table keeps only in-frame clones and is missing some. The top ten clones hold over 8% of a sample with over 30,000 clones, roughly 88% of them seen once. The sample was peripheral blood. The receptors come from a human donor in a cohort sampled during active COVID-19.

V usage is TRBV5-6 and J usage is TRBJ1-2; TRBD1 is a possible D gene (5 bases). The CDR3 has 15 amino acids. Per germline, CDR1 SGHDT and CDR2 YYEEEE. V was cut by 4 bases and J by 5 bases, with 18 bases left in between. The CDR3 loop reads CASSPGGVGNYGYTF. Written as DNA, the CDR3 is TGTGCCAGCAGCCCGGGGGGTGTTGGGAATTATGGCTACACCTTC.

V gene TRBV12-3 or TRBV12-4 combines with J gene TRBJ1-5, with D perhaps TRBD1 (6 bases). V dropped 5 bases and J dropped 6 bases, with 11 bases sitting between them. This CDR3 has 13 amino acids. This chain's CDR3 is CASSTQGTQPQHF. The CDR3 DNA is TGTGCCAGCAGTACACAGGGAACTCAGCCCCAGCATTTT.

The chain's CDR3 is CASSQEAGRSGNTIYF. The CDR3 DNA follows: TGTGCCAGCAGCCAAGAAGCAGGCCGCTCTGGAAACACCATATATTTT. V usage is TRBV14 and J usage is TRBJ1-3; D not resolved. This CDR3 is 16 amino acids long. Germline CDR1 reads SGHDN; CDR2 reads FVKESK. With 0 bases removed from V and 0 bases from J, the gap between germline ends came to 9 bases.

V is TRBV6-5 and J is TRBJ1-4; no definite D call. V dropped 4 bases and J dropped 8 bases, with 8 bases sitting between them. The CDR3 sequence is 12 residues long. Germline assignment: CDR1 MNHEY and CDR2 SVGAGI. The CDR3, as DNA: TGTGCCAGCAGTTCCCCTTCCGAAAAACTGTTTTTT. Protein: CASSSPSEKLFF.

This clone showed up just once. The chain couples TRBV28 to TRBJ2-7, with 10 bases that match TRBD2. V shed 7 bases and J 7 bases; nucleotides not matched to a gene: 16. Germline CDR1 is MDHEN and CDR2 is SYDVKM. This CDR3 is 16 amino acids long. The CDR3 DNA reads TGTGCCAGCAATTCCAAGCGGGAGGGCCTTAAAGTTGAGCAGTACTTC. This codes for CASNSKREGLKVEQYF.

The CDR3 sequence: CSVVWLGQGANEQFF. CDR3 sequence (DNA): TGCAGCGTTGTGTGGTTGGGACAGGGGGCGAATGAGCAGTTCTTC. This chain joins TRBV29-1 and TRBJ2-1; 12 positions match TRBD1. Germline trimming cut 4 bases from V and 7 bases from J; bases unmatched to any gene: 8. The CDR3 has 15 amino acids. Germline V gene data show CDR1 as SQVTM and CDR2 as ANQGSEA.

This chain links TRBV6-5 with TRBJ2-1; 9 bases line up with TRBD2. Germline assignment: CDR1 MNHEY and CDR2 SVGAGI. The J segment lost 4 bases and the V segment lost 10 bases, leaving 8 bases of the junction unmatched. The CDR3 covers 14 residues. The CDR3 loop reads CATRLAEGYNEQFF. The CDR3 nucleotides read TGTGCCACCCGACTAGCGGAGGGTTACAATGAGCAGTTCTTC.

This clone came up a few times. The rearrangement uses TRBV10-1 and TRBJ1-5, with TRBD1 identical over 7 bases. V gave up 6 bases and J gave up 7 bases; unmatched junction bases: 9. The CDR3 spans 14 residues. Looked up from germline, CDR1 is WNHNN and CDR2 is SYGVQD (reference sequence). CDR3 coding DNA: TGCGCCAGCAGCCCGGGGACAGCGGTCCAGCCCCAGCATTTT. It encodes CASSPGTAVQPQHF.

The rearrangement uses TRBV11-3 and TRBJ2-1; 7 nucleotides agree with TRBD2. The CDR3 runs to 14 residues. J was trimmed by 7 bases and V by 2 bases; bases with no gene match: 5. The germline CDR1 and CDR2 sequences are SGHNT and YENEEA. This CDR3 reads CASSLSGEINEQFF. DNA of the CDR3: TGTGCCAGCAGCTTAAGCGGGGAGATTAATGAGCAGTTCTTC.

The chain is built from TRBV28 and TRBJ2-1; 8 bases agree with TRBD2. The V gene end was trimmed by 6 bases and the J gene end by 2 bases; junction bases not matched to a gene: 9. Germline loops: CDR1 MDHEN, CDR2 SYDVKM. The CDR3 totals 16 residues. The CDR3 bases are TGTGCCAGCAGCTCTCCCACTAGCGGAACCTACAATGAGCAGTTCTTC. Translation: CASSSPTSGTYNEQFF.

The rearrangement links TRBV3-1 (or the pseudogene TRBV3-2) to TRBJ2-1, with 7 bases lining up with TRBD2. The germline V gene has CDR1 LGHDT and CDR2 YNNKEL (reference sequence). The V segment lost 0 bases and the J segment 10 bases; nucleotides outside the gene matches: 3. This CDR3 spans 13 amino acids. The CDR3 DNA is TGTGCCAGCAGCCAAGAAGGGCGGGGGGAGCAGTTCTTC. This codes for CASSQEGRGEQFF.

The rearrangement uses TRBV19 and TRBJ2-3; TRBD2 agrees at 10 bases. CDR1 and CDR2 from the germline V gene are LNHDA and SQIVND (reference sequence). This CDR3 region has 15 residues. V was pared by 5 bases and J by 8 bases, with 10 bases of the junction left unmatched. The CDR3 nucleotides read TGTGCCAGTAGTTTCCGACTAGCGGGCTTTGGTACGCAGTATTTT. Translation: CASSFRLAGFGTQYF.

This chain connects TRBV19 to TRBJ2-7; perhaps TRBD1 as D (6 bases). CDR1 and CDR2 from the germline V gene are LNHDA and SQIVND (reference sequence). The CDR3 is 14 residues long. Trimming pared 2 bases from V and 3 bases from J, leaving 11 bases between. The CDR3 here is CASSILGGVYEQYF. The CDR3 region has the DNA TGTGCCAGTAGTATATTAGGGGGAGTCTACGAGCAGTACTTC.

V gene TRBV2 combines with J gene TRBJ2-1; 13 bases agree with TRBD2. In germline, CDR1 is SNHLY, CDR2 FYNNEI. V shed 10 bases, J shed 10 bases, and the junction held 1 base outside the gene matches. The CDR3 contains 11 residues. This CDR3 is CAMGLAGEQFF. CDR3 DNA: TGTGCCATGGGACTAGCGGGAGAGCAGTTCTTC.

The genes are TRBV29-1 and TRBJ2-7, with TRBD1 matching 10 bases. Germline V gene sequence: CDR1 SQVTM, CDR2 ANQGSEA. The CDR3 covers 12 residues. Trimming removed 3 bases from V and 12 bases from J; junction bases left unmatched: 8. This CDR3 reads CSVDFGDRGLYF. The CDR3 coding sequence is TGCAGCGTTGATTTCGGGGACAGGGGCCTGTACTTC.

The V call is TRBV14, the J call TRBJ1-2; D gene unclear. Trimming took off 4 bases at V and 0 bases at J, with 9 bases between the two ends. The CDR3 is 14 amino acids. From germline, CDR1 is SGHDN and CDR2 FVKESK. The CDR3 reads CASSRSPANYGYTF. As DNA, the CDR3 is TGTGCCAGCAGCCGGAGCCCAGCTAACTATGGCTACACCTTC.

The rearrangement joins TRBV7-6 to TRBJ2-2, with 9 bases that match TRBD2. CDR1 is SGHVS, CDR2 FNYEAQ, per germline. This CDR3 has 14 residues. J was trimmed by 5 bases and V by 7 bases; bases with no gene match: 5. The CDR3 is CASTASGRTGELFF. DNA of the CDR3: TGTGCCAGCACGGCCAGCGGGAGGACCGGGGAGCTGTTTTTT.

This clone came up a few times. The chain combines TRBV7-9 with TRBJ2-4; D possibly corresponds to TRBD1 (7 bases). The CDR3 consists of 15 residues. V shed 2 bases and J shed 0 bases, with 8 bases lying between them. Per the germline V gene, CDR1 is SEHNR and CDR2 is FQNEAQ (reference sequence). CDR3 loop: CASSLQGGAKNIQYF. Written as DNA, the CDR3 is TGTGCCAGCAGCTTACAGGGGGGAGCCAAAAACATTCAGTACTTC.

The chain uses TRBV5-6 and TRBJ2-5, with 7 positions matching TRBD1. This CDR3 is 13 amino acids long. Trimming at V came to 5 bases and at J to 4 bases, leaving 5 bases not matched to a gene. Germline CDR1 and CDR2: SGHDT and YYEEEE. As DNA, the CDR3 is TGTGCCAGCAGACGACAGGGCTCAGAGACCCAGTACTTC. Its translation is CASRRQGSETQYF.

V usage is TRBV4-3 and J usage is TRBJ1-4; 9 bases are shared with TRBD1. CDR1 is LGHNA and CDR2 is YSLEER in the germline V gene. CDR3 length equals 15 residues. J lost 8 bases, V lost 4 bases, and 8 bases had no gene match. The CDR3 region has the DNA TGCGCCAGCAGCCCGTGGACAGGGGCTCGGGAAAAACTGTTTTTT. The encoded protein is CASSPWTGAREKLFF.

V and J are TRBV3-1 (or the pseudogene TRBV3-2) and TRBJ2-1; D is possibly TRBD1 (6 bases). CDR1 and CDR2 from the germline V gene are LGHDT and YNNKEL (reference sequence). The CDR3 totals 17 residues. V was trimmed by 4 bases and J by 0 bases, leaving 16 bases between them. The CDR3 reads CASSLQEGDISYNEQFF. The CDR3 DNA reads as TGTGCCAGCAGCCTCCAGGAAGGGGACATCTCCTACAATGAGCAGTTCTTC.

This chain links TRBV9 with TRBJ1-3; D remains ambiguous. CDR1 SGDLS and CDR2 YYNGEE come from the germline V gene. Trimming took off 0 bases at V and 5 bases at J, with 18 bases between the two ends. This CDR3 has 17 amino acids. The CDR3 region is CASSVVAGATGRNTIYF. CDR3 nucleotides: TGTGCCAGCAGCGTAGTGGCAGGCGCCACGGGGAGAAACACCATATATTTT.

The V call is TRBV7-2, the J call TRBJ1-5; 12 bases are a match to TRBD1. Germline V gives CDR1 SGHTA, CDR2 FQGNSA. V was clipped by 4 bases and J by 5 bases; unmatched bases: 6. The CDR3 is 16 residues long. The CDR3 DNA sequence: TGTGCCAGCAGCTGGGACGGGACAGGGGGCCATCAGCCCCAGCATTTT. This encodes CASSWDGTGGHQPQHF.

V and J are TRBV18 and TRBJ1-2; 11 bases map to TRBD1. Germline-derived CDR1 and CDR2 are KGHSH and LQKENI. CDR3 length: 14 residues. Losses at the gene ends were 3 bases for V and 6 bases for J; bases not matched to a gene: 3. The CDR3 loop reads CASSPGQGENGYTF. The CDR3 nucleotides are TGTGCCAGCTCACCGGGACAGGGGGAGAATGGCTACACCTTC.

In nucleotides, the CDR3 is TGTGCCAGTAATCCACTCTGGGAGGAGGGGAACGAGCAGTACTTC. Amino acid sequence: CASNPLWEEGNEQYF. The gene calls are TRBV19 and TRBJ2-7; tentatively, D is TRBD2 (6 bases). CDR1 is LNHDA, CDR2 SQIVND, per germline (reference sequence). This CDR3 contains 15 residues. Trimming took 7 bases from V and 5 from J, leaving 21 bases between them.

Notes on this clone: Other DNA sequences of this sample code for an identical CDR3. CDR3 DNA sequence: TGTGCCAGCAGCAAGGACAGCAACTATGGCTACACCTTC. Protein: CASSKDSNYGYTF. The chain recombines TRBV6-5 with TRBJ1-2; maybe TRBD1 (6 bases). The CDR3 totals 13 residues. The germline gives CDR1 MNHEY, CDR2 SVGAGI. V was shortened by 6 bases and J by 2 bases, with 10 bases between the two germline ends.

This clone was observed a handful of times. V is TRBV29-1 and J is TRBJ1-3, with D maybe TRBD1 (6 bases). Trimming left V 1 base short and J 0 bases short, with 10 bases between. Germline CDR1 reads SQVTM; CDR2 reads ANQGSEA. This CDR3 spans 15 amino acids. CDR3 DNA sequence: TGCAGCGTTGAAGTCCCAGGGGCCTCTGGAAACACCATATATTTT. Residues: CSVEVPGASGNTIYF.